The 27 T cell receptor beta chains below all came from one sample that was sequenced in a study of T-cell memory formation after mild COVID-19. TCRdb used MiXCR to reprocess the 5' RACE reads, holding one entry per CDR3 protein. Of 450,000 to 650,000 distinct CDR3 sequences in the sample, about 20% were seen once. The sequencing input was PBMCs or a T cell subset sorted from them (not recorded which). The receptors here all came from an adult woman who had mild COVID-19 (a few samples of this study predate the infection). Cell type and time point are not known.

This clonotype turned up a few times. V gene TRBV6-2 or TRBV6-3 combines with J gene TRBJ2-1; 12 nucleotides agree with TRBD2. V shed 6 bases and J 6 bases; nucleotides not matched to a gene: 6. This CDR3 is built from 15 residues. In germline, CDR1 is MNHEY, CDR2 SVGEGT. The chain's CDR3 is CASRPSSGRGNEQFF. As DNA, the CDR3 is TGTGCCAGCAGGCCTTCTAGCGGGAGGGGCAATGAGCAGTTCTTC.

This clonotype was counted only a few times. The chain recombines TRBV6-1 with TRBJ1-1; TRBD1 is a possible D gene (6 bases). The CDR3 consists of 19 residues. Germline assignment: CDR1 MNHNS and CDR2 SASEGT. With 7 bases removed from V and 4 bases from J, the gap between germline ends came to 31 bases. The CDR3 spells CASTNRDTFWDSSGTEAFF. In nucleotides, the CDR3 is TGTGCCAGCACTAACCGGGACACCTTTTGGGACTCTTCGGGCACTGAAGCTTTCTTT.

The table lists this clonotype with a few counts. The V call is TRBV29-1, the J call TRBJ2-1; the match to TRBD1 covers 11 bases. The germline V gene encodes CDR1 SQVTM and CDR2 ANQGSEA. The CDR3 has 14 amino acids. Trimming removed 7 bases from V and 7 bases from J; junction bases left unmatched: 9. CDR3 loop: CSASKGQGVNEQFF. The DNA for the CDR3 is TGCAGCGCATCAAAGGGACAGGGGGTAAATGAGCAGTTCTTC.

The CDR3 loop is CSALTGPNYGYTF. The DNA for the CDR3 is TGCAGTGCGTTGACAGGGCCCAACTATGGCTACACCTTC. The gene calls are TRBV20-1 and TRBJ1-2, with TRBD1 identical over 7 bases. The V segment lost 6 bases and the J segment 2 bases; nucleotides outside the gene matches: 6. Germline V CDR1 and CDR2: DFQATT, SNEGSKA (reference sequence). The CDR3 runs to 13 residues.

This clonotype has just one count. Sequence at one end of the junction differs from germline and may be a read error. This chain links TRBV4-1 with TRBJ2-2; D may be TRBD1 (5 bases). The CDR3 loop spans 14 amino acids. From germline, CDR1 is MGHRA and CDR2 YSYEKL. The CDR3 spells CASRQGRHTWELFF. For the CDR3, the DNA is TGCGCCAGCAGGCAGGGTAGACACACCTGGGAGCTGTTTTTT.

The sample holds a few counts of this clonotype. The chain uses TRBV6-1 and TRBJ2-1; the D gene is possibly TRBD2 (5 bases). CDR1 and CDR2 (germline): MNHNS, SASEGT. The germline V and J ends were trimmed by 2 bases and 9 bases, with 20 bases remaining between them. This CDR3 is built from 16 residues. The CDR3 bases are TGTGCCAGCAGTGAACCACCCCGGGGAAGGGCTTTTGAGCAGTTCTTC. Protein product: CASSEPPRGRAFEQFF.

J is TRBJ2-1 and V is TRBV3-1; 7 bases are shared with TRBD1. This CDR3 is built from 15 residues. Trimming took 1 base from V and 7 from J; bases not matched to a gene: 7. CDR1 and CDR2 (germline): LGHDT, YNNKEL (reference sequence). CDR3 protein: CASSQGTGLLNEQFF. The CDR3 DNA follows: TGTGCCAGCAGCCAAGGGACAGGCCTACTTAATGAGCAGTTCTTC.

This clonotype was counted between two and nine times. This chain links TRBV4-1 with TRBJ1-6, with D possibly TRBD1 on 6 matching bases. Trimming left V 4 bases short and J 13 bases short, with 20 bases between. Germline V gene data show CDR1 as MGHRA and CDR2 as YSYEKL. This CDR3 is built from 15 residues. The CDR3 DNA is TGCGCCAGCAGCCTCAGCGGGGGCCAGAATGCGCCCCTCCACTTT. It specifies CASSLSGGQNAPLHF.

This clonotype was counted between two and nine times. This chain connects TRBV6-7 to TRBJ1-6; D perhaps matches TRBD1 (6 bases). TRBV6-7 is an ORF, and what it does is uncertain. V lost 8 bases, J lost 5 bases, and 16 bases lay in between. The CDR3 totals 15 residues. CDR3 in amino acids: CASHGGGQNNSPLHF. In DNA, the CDR3 is TGTGCCAGCCATGGAGGGGGGCAGAATAATTCACCCCTCCACTTT.

The chain has TRBV11-2 and TRBJ2-3; the match to TRBD2 covers 8 bases. The CDR3 loop spans 15 amino acids. Per germline, CDR1 SGHAT and CDR2 FQNNGV. V lost 11 bases and J lost 2; bases outside the gene matches: 12. The DNA of the CDR3 is TGTGCCTCCCTCCGGGGGGGGGCCATCACAGATACGCAGTATTTT. This sequence encodes CASLRGGAITDTQYF.

In this sample, this clonotype turned up many times. The chain employs TRBV29-1 and TRBJ2-7, with TRBD1 identical over 8 bases. CDR3 size: 13 residues. CDR1 is SQVTM and CDR2 is ANQGSEA in the germline V gene. V shed 7 bases and J 3 bases; nucleotides not matched to a gene: 8. CDR3 amino acids: CSAGGQAVYEQYF. CDR3 nucleotide sequence: TGCAGCGCCGGGGGACAGGCGGTCTACGAGCAGTACTTC.

This clonotype was detected only a few times. The rearrangement uses TRBV2 and TRBJ1-4; D gene uncertain. The CDR3 consists of 13 residues. Germline V CDR1 and CDR2: SNHLY, FYNNEI. The V gene lost 5 bases and the J gene lost 8 bases, with 12 bases spanning the gap. The CDR3 nucleotides are TGTGCCAGCAGTAACGTCCGAAGGGAAAAACTGTTTTTT. It specifies CASSNVRREKLFF.

The genes are TRBV20-1 and TRBJ1-2; 7 bases fit TRBD1. Germline CDR1 DFQATT, CDR2 SNEGSKA (reference sequence). With 5 bases clipped from V and 8 bases from J, the junction kept 8 bases outside the gene matches. The CDR3 contains 12 residues. The CDR3 region is CSALPGQTGYTF. In DNA form, the CDR3 reads TGCAGTGCTTTACCGGGACAGACGGGCTACACCTTC.

V gene TRBV18 combines with J gene TRBJ2-5, with unresolved D. The germline V and J ends were trimmed by 4 bases and 2 bases, with 8 bases remaining between them. The germline gives CDR1 KGHSH, CDR2 LQKENI. This CDR3 contains 13 residues. The CDR3 is CASSLVPQETQYF. The CDR3 DNA sequence: TGTGCCAGCTCACTCGTTCCTCAAGAGACCCAGTACTTC.

The table lists this clonotype with a few counts. The chain carries TRBV7-3 and TRBJ1-6; D is undetermined. CDR3 length: 13 amino acids. Germline V lookup: CDR1 SGHTA, CDR2 FQGTGA. The germline V and J ends were trimmed by 8 bases and 8 bases, with 13 bases remaining between them. In DNA, the CDR3 is TGTGCCAGCGTCGGACGGACCCATTCACCCCTCCACTTT. It codes for CASVGRTHSPLHF. Complete variable domain (other parts from reference TRBV7-3 and TRBJ1-6): GAGVSQTPSNKVTEKGKYVELRCDPISGHTALYWYRQSLGQGPEFLIYFQGTGAADDSGLPNDRFFAVRPEGSVSTLKIQRTERGDSAVYLCASVGRTHSPLHFGNGTRLTVT.

The table lists this clonotype with a few counts. J is TRBJ2-1 and V is TRBV14, with TRBD2 matching over 10 bases. The V segment lost 6 bases and the J segment 8 bases; nucleotides outside the gene matches: 7. The CDR3 covers 14 residues. The germline V gene encodes CDR1 SGHDN and CDR2 FVKESK. This CDR3 reads CASRKAGGPHEQFF. The CDR3 bases are TGTGCCAGCAGAAAAGCGGGGGGGCCGCATGAGCAGTTCTTC. The whole variable domain, filled in from reference TRBV14 and TRBJ2-1, reads EAGVTQFPSHSVIEKGQTVTLRCDPISGHDNLYWYRRVMGKEIKFLLHFVKESKQDESGMPNNRFLAERTGGTYSTLKVQPAELEDSGVYFCASRKAGGPHEQFFGPGTRLTVL.

This clonotype has ten or more counts. The CDR3 sequence: CASRRCEQYF. DNA of the CDR3: TGTGCCAGCAGACGCTGCGAGCAGTACTTC. The chain combines TRBV12-3 or TRBV12-4 with TRBJ2-7, with D unresolved. This CDR3 spans 10 amino acids. With 6 bases removed from V and 6 bases from J, the gap between germline ends came to 6 bases.

J is TRBJ1-5 and V is TRBV7-9, with D tentatively TRBD1 (5 bases). Germline loops: CDR1 SEHNR, CDR2 FQNEAQ (reference sequence). Trimming removed 5 bases from V and 4 bases from J, with 18 bases in between. There are 16 residues in the CDR3. The CDR3 reads CASSPRDARGNQPQHF. The CDR3 DNA sequence: TGTGCCAGCAGCCCCAGGGACGCTCGAGGGAATCAGCCCCAGCATTTT. Combining the CDR3 with reference TRBV7-9 and TRBJ1-5 gives the whole variable domain DTGVSQNPRHKITKRGQNVTFRCDPISEHNRLYWYRQTLGQGPEFLTYFQNEAQLEKSRLLSDRFSAERPKGSFSTLEIQRTEQGDSAMYLCASSPRDARGNQPQHFGDGTRLSIL.

CDR3 amino acids: CASRAGGGGGREQYF. The CDR3 DNA sequence: TGTGCCAGCAGAGCCGGTGGGGGGGGTGGCCGCGAGCAGTACTTC. The rearrangement uses TRBV7-9 and TRBJ2-7, with 7 bases fitting TRBD2. V lost 6 bases, J lost 6 bases, and 14 bases stayed unmatched. Germline values: CDR1 SEHNR, CDR2 FQNEAQ (reference sequence). The CDR3 has 15 residues.

In its sample, this clonotype was seen many times. The V and J genes are TRBV11-2 and TRBJ2-5, with TRBD2 identical over 13 bases. This CDR3 has 15 residues. CDR1 SGHAT and CDR2 FQNNGV come from the germline V gene. With V trimmed by 5 bases and J by 4 bases, 4 bases remained unmatched. CDR3 loop: CASSLGLAGVETQYF. DNA for the CDR3: TGTGCCAGCAGCCTAGGACTAGCGGGGGTAGAGACCCAGTACTTC.

The V call is TRBV7-9, the J call TRBJ2-7; D gene ambiguous. V was pared by 5 bases and J by 2 bases, with 10 bases between. This CDR3 is 13 amino acids long. Germline values: CDR1 SEHNR, CDR2 FQNEAQ (reference sequence). CDR3 in amino acids: CASSTMAPYEQYF. DNA of the CDR3: TGTGCCAGCAGCACCATGGCCCCCTACGAGCAGTACTTC.

This clonotype showed up just a few times. The chain carries TRBV20-1 and TRBJ2-1; D unclear. Trimming cost V 0 bases and J 1 base, with 13 bases left between them. The CDR3 is 16 amino acids. Germline V CDR1 and CDR2: DFQATT, SNEGSKA (reference sequence). DNA of the CDR3: TGCAGTGCTAGAGATAAAAGGTGGTCGTCCTACAATGAGCAGTTCTTC. Translated: CSARDKRWSSYNEQFF.

V usage is TRBV6-1 and J usage is TRBJ1-1; a possible D gene is TRBD1 (6 bases). V was trimmed by 5 bases and J by 3 bases, leaving 19 bases between them. CDR3 length equals 16 residues. CDR1 and CDR2 from the germline V gene are MNHNS and SASEGT. The CDR3 DNA reads TGTGCCAGCAGTCGCGTGGGTAGGGGGGGGGACACTGAAGCTTTCTTT. Residues: CASSRVGRGGDTEAFF.

J is TRBJ1-2 and V is TRBV12-3 or TRBV12-4; 9 nucleotides align to TRBD1. The V and J ends lost 5 bases and 4 bases, in that order; junction bases with no gene match: 8. The CDR3 is made up of 15 amino acids. Written as DNA, the CDR3 is TGTGCCAGCAGTCAACCCGGGACAGGGCGCTATGGCTACACCTTC. Translating it yields CASSQPGTGRYGYTF.

This clonotype is termed medium-sized. The J gene is TRBJ2-2, the V gene TRBV20-1, with D unclear. This CDR3 spans 11 amino acids. Germline CDR1 DFQATT, CDR2 SNEGSKA (reference sequence). The V end lost 0 bases, the J end lost 6 bases, and 2 bases lay between the germline ends. The CDR3 here is CSAREAGELFF. CDR3 coding DNA: TGCAGTGCTAGAGAAGCCGGGGAGCTGTTTTTT.

This clonotype was recorded a few times. V is TRBV12-3 or TRBV12-4 and J is TRBJ2-5; 10 bases agree with TRBD2. The CDR3 runs 17 residues. V shed 5 bases and J 5 bases; nucleotides not matched to a gene: 14. CDR3 DNA: TGTGCCAGCAGTCCTAGCGGGGCTAGCGGGAGCAGGGAGACCCAGTACTTC. As protein: CASSPSGASGSRETQYF.

The V gene is TRBV7-2, the J gene TRBJ1-2, with no clear D. This CDR3 is built from 16 residues. The germline CDR1 and CDR2 sequences are SGHTA and FQGNSA. V lost 5 bases and J 4 bases, leaving 20 bases between the germline ends. The CDR3 nucleotides read TGTGCCAGCAGCGCGCCGGACTTCCTGGCCTTCTATGGCTACACCTTC. Translated: CASSAPDFLAFYGYTF.